This T cell receptor beta chain was identified in a study of response to subunit inactivated influenza vaccine. General study findings and limits: The authors suggested that every seasonal influenza vaccination recruits few new T cells.

This CDR3 is 15 amino acids long. Germline V lookup: CDR1 SGHRS, CDR2 YFSETQ. V lost 6 bases to trimming and J lost 2 bases, with 17 bases between them. With respect to this clonotype: No antigen is known for it.

TCRdb reprocessed the RT-PCR reads with MiXCR, giving one entry per CDR3 protein. Among 200,000 to 250,000 distinct CDR3 sequences listed, over 9% were seen once. The source material was non-naive T cells sorted from PBMCs, sampled 14 to 15 days before vaccination. The rearrangement links TRBV5-1 to TRBJ2-5; D possibly corresponds to TRBD1 (5 bases). The TCR originated in a man between 50 and 59 years old who received an inactivated influenza vaccine. CDR3: CASTPQVTPQETQYF. In DNA, the CDR3 is TGCGCCAGCACCCCACAGGTCACCCCACAAGAGACCCAGTACTTC.